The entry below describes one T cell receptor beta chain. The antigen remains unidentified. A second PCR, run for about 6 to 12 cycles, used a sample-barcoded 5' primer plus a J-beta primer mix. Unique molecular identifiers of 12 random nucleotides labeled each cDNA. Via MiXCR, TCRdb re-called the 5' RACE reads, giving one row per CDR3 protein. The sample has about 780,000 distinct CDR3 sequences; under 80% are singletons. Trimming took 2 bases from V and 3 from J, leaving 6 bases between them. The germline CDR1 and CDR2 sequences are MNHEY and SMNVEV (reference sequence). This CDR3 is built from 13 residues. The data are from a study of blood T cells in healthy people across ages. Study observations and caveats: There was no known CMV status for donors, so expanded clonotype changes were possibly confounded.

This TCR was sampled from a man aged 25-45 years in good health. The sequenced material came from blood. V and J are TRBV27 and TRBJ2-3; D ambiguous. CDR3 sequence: CASSLNFTDTQYF. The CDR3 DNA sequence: TGTGCCAGCAGTTTAAATTTTACAGATACGCAGTATTTT.